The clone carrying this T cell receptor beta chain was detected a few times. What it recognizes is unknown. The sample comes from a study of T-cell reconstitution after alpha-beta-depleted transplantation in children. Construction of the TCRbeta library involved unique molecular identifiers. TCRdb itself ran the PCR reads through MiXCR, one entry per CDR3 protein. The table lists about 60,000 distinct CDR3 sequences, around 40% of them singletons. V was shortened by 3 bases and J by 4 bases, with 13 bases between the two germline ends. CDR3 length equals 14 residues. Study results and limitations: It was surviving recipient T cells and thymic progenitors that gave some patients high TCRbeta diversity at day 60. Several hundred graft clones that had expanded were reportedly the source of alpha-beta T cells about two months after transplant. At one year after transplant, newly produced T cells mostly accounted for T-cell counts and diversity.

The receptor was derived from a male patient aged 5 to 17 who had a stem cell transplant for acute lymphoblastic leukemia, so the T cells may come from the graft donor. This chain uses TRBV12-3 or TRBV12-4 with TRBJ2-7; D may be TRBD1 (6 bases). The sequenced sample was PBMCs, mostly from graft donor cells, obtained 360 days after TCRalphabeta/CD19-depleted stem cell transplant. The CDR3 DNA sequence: TGTGCCAGCAGTTTCTACTTCGACAGGTACGAGCAGTACTTC. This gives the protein CASSFYFDRYEQYF.